Each of the 10 T cell receptor beta chains below was sequenced from the same sample in a study of T cells after yellow fever vaccination. TCRdb passed the 5' RACE reads through MiXCR, listing each CDR3 protein once. Here the sample spans a few hundred thousand distinct CDR3 sequences, 3% to 4.5% being singletons. This sample comprised PBMCs, obtained 5 days after the yellow fever booster vaccination. The receptors were sampled from a man between 18 and 29 years old who received the YFV17D yellow fever vaccine.

This clonotype was detected ten times or more. The CDR3 nucleotides are TGCGCCAGCAGCCCGGACGGAGACAATGAGCAGTTCTTC. It codes for CASSPDGDNEQFF. V usage is TRBV5-1 and J usage is TRBJ2-1; D is uncertain. The CDR3 is 13 residues long. CDR1 and CDR2 (germline): SGHRS, YFSETQ. Trimming took off 4 bases at V and 5 bases at J, with 10 bases between the two ends.

This clonotype was observed a handful of times. The chain carries TRBV20-1 and TRBJ1-5, with a possible D match to TRBD1 (5 bases). The V gene's germline CDR1 is DFQATT and CDR2 SNEGSKA (reference sequence). CDR3 length equals 15 residues. Trimming removed 0 bases from V and 5 bases from J, with 14 bases in between. The CDR3 sequence is CSARDQRGPYQPQHF. CDR3 sequence (DNA): TGCAGTGCTAGAGATCAAAGGGGCCCCTATCAGCCCCAGCATTTT.

This clonotype appeared many times. J is TRBJ2-2 and V is TRBV29-1; 7 bases are shared with TRBD1. In germline, CDR1 is SQVTM, CDR2 ANQGSEA. V lost 6 bases to trimming and J lost 2 bases; unmatched junction nucleotides: 6. The CDR3 runs 14 residues. The CDR3, as DNA: TGCAGCGTGGCGAGACAGGGTAACACCGGGGAGCTGTTTTTT. This codes for CSVARQGNTGELFF.

The table lists this clonotype with a few counts. The chain carries TRBV4-3 and TRBJ1-2; D is undetermined. The CDR3 totals 14 residues. Germline V CDR1 and CDR2: LGHNA, YSLEER. The V gene lost 0 bases and the J gene lost 8 bases, with 13 bases spanning the gap. The CDR3 bases are TGCGCCAGCAGCCAAGAGATAGGACTCTCCGGCTACACCTTC. Protein sequence: CASSQEIGLSGYTF.

The chain is built from TRBV25-1 and TRBJ1-6; 10 nucleotides match TRBD1. The CDR3 is 16 amino acids. Germline-derived CDR1 and CDR2 are MGHDK and SYGVNS. The V gene end was trimmed by 3 bases and the J gene end by 8 bases; junction bases not matched to a gene: 7. In DNA, the CDR3 is TGTGCCAGCAGTGACCGGGACAGGGGTCGAGATTCACCCCTCCACTTT. Translating it yields CASSDRDRGRDSPLHF.

This clonotype was observed a few times. This sequence joins TRBV4-1 and TRBJ1-2, with a possible D match to TRBD1 (6 bases). This CDR3 has 16 amino acids. Trimming shortened V by 0 bases and J by 1 base, and 12 bases separated the two germline ends. Looked up from germline, CDR1 is MGHRA and CDR2 is YSYEKL. The CDR3 loop reads CASSQEQGVFNYGYTF. CDR3 nucleotide sequence: TGCGCCAGCAGCCAAGAACAGGGAGTCTTTAACTATGGCTACACCTTC.

This clonotype came up many times. The chain uses TRBV6-2 or TRBV6-3 and TRBJ1-4; D possibly corresponds to TRBD1 (5 bases). V was pared by 3 bases and J by 10 bases, with 9 bases between. Germline CDR1 and CDR2: MNHEY and SVGEGT. CDR3 size: 12 residues. The CDR3 DNA is TGTGCCAGCAGTTATGACAGCCGAAAACTGTTTTTT. This sequence encodes CASSYDSRKLFF.

For this clonotype: A much bigger clone sits one base away, suggesting this may be a read error. V and J are TRBV25-1 and TRBJ2-5; D is possibly TRBD1 or TRBD2 (5 bases each). The CDR3 extends over 14 amino acids. Germline CDR1 and CDR2: MGHDK and SYGVNS. Trimming shortened V by 4 bases and J by 3 bases, and 12 bases separated the two germline ends. Here the CDR3 reads CASSGGQGEETQYF. The DNA of the CDR3 is TGTGCCAGCAGTGGCGGCCAGGGAGAAGAGACCCAGTACTTC.

The CDR3 DNA reads TGCAGTGCTACAGGGAGGTACGAGCAGTACGTC. Residues: CSATGRYEQYV. The V call is TRBV20-1, the J call TRBJ2-7; weak D call: TRBD2 (6 bases). Germline CDR1 and CDR2: DFQATT and SNEGSKA (reference sequence). The CDR3 sequence is 11 residues long. The V end was cut by 4 bases, the J end by 4 bases, with 8 bases between.

The rearrangement uses TRBV15 and TRBJ2-1; D possibly corresponds to TRBD2 (5 bases). Trimming removed 3 bases from V and 6 bases from J, with 9 bases in between. Germline V CDR1 and CDR2: LNHNV, YYDKDF (reference sequence). The CDR3 contains 13 residues. The CDR3 sequence is CATSSNRGNEQFF. In DNA, the CDR3 is TGTGCCACCAGCAGTAATCGGGGCAATGAGCAGTTCTTC. The full variable domain, with the rest looked up from reference TRBV15 and TRBJ2-1, is DAMVIQNPRYQVTQFGKPVTLSCSQTLNHNVMYWYQQKSSQAPKLLFHYYDKDFNNEADTPDNFQSRRPNTSFCFLDIRSPGLGDTAMYLCATSSNRGNEQFFGPGTRLTVL.